Following are 13 T cell receptor beta chains from one sample sequenced in a study of cytomegalovirus exposure and HLA in healthy donors. Profiled with immunoSEQ multiplex PCR; TCRdb holds only in-frame clones, not every one. The sample has fewer than 200,000 clones, roughly 90% seen once. Input material: PBMCs. The receptor set was obtained from a young woman in good health and CMV-seronegative.

This rearrangement joins TRBV5-6 to TRBJ1-2; possibly TRBD1 for D (6 bases). The germline CDR1 and CDR2 sequences are SGHDT and YYEEEE. This CDR3 is built from 15 residues. V gave up 4 bases and J gave up 6 bases, with 19 bases separating them. The CDR3 here is CASSPPRGWGDGYTF. The CDR3 nucleotides read TGTGCCAGCAGCCCTCCCAGGGGCTGGGGTGATGGCTACACCTTC.

This chain joins TRBV4-3 and TRBJ1-1; D unclear. The V end lost 0 bases, the J end lost 5 bases, and 13 bases lay between the germline ends. Germline CDR1 and CDR2: LGHNA and YSLEER. The CDR3 is made up of 15 amino acids. The CDR3 DNA reads TGCGCCAGCAGCCAAGATCGGAGTGGATGGACTGAAGCTTTCTTT. Encoded protein: CASSQDRSGWTEAFF.

This chain links TRBV27 with TRBJ2-6; D gene uncertain. The V end lost 8 bases, the J end lost 1 base, and 6 bases lay between the germline ends. Germline CDR1 and CDR2: MNHEY and SMNVEV (reference sequence). The CDR3 consists of 13 residues. This CDR3 is CASSPSGANVLTF. CDR3 coding DNA: TGTGCCAGCTCCCCATCTGGGGCCAACGTCCTGACTTTC. The whole variable domain, remainder taken from reference TRBV27 and TRBJ2-6, is EAQVTQNPRYLITVTGKKLTVTCSQNMNHEYMSWYRQDPGLGLRQIYYSMNVEVTDKGDVPEGYKVSRKEKRNFPLILESPSPNQTSLYFCASSPSGANVLTFGAGSRLTVL.

The chain uses TRBV9 and TRBJ2-7; weak D call: TRBD2 (5 bases). Germline values: CDR1 SGDLS, CDR2 YYNGEE. Trimming stripped 0 bases from V and 4 bases from J, with 14 bases between. The CDR3 runs 15 residues. The CDR3 protein is CASSVGGSGGYEQYF. The CDR3 nucleotides read TGTGCCAGCAGCGTAGGAGGGAGTGGAGGATACGAGCAGTACTTC.

This chain uses TRBV6-1 with TRBJ2-7, with 11 bases identical to TRBD2. This CDR3 has 16 amino acids. In germline, CDR1 is MNHNS, CDR2 SASEGT. The trim removed 3 bases at V and 0 bases at J, leaving 4 bases unmatched. CDR3 amino acids: CASSEGLAASSYEQYF. CDR3 DNA: TGTGCCAGCAGTGAGGGACTAGCGGCAAGCTCCTACGAGCAGTACTTC.

DNA for the CDR3: TGTGCCAGTAGAGGACTTACGGATAATTCACCCCTCCACTTT. Protein: CASRGLTDNSPLHF. J is TRBJ1-6 and V is TRBV19; D remains ambiguous. Per germline, CDR1 LNHDA and CDR2 SQIVND (reference sequence). V was pared by 6 bases and J by 5 bases, with 11 bases between. The CDR3 contains 14 residues.

The chain joins TRBV4-3 to TRBJ2-3; 8 bases agree with TRBD2. The V and J ends lost 4 bases and 0 bases, in that order; junction bases with no gene match: 12. Germline assignment: CDR1 LGHNA and CDR2 YSLEER. The CDR3 spans 18 residues. Here the CDR3 reads CASSPGREGRTSTDTQYF. In DNA, the CDR3 is TGCGCCAGCAGCCCAGGACGGGAGGGTCGAACCAGCACAGATACGCAGTATTTT.

The gene calls are TRBV6-6 and TRBJ1-1; 9 bases match TRBD1. CDR1 is MNHNY and CDR2 is SVGAGI in the germline V gene (reference sequence). The CDR3 has 16 amino acids. Unmatched junction bases numbered 13, after V lost 5 bases and J lost 6 bases. The CDR3 nucleotides read TGTGCCAGCAGTACCACACTTAGGGACAGGGCCCCTGAAGCTTTCTTT. It encodes CASSTTLRDRAPEAFF.

This rearrangement joins TRBV12-5 to TRBJ1-1; no clear D. Germline loops: CDR1 LGHNT, CDR2 FRNRAP. Trimming took off 1 base at V and 5 bases at J, with 5 bases between the two ends. The CDR3 is 12 amino acids. CDR3 residues: CASGLARTEAFF. In nucleotides, the CDR3 is TGTGCTAGTGGTTTGGCCAGGACTGAAGCTTTCTTT.

V usage is TRBV19 and J usage is TRBJ2-5; D gene unclear. Trimming removed 3 bases from V and 0 bases from J, with 14 bases in between. Germline CDR1 and CDR2: LNHDA and SQIVND (reference sequence). The CDR3 loop spans 16 amino acids. This CDR3 is CASSMVGSGYQETQYF. For the CDR3, the DNA is TGTGCCAGTAGTATGGTCGGGTCCGGGTACCAAGAGACCCAGTACTTC.

Here the CDR3 DNA reads TGTGCCAGCTCACCGACAGGGGGCCCTGGAAACACCATATATTTT. The encoded protein is CASSPTGGPGNTIYF. This chain joins TRBV18 and TRBJ1-3; 10 bases match TRBD1. There are 15 residues in the CDR3. J was trimmed by 2 bases and V by 3 bases; bases with no gene match: 1. Per germline, CDR1 KGHSH and CDR2 LQKENI.

This clone turned up a few times. DNA of the CDR3: TGTGCCAGCAGGCCCACAGGGAGTCAGCCCCAGCATTTT. This gives the protein CASRPTGSQPQHF. The V gene is TRBV2, the J gene TRBJ1-5; a possible D gene is TRBD1 (6 bases). The CDR3 is made up of 13 amino acids. V was cut by 6 bases and J by 6 bases, with 12 bases left in between. Germline CDR1 is SNHLY and CDR2 is FYNNEI.

This chain joins TRBV6-1 and TRBJ1-2, with D hard to call. Germline loops: CDR1 MNHNS, CDR2 SASEGT. Trimming removed 4 bases from V and 4 bases from J, with 7 bases in between. The CDR3 length is 12 residues. The CDR3 DNA follows: TGTGCCAGCAGTGCCTGGGCCTATGGCTACACCTTC. Its protein is CASSAWAYGYTF.